These T cell receptor beta chains were read from a single sample in a study of blood T cell repertoires in COVID-19. Sequencing was performed with immunoSEQ multiplex PCR; in TCRdb, only in-frame clones are kept and a portion is missing. Of approximately 150,000 clones listed, around 85% were seen once; the top ten hold roughly 6%. The sequenced sample was PBMCs or T cells enriched from blood (not recorded which). Receptors originate from a woman in her forties with acute COVID-19. The CDR3 runs from the conserved cysteine through the conserved F or W.

j_call v_call cdr3_aa
TRBJ1-3 TRBV2 CASSPGQGNTIYF
TRBJ1-1 TRBV10-3 CAISGGRGTKMGEAFF
TRBJ2-1 TRBV6-1 CASSEEGSYNEQFF
TRBJ1-2 TRBV6-1 CASSERGRDYGYTF
TRBJ1-5 TRBV28 CASSPDSQPNQPQHF
TRBJ2-2 TRBV5-1 CASAPTRANTGELFF
TRBJ2-4 TRBV9 CASSSDATGARNIQYF
TRBJ2-1 TRBV6-2/TRBV6-3 CASSSPGLAGMGEQFF
TRBJ2-1 TRBV5-1 CASSLAAREILFF
TRBJ2-2 TRBV10-2 CASSGQRQTGELFF
TRBJ1-4 TRBV10-3 CAISERGNEKLFF
TRBJ2-1 TRBV18 CASSPLIENEQFF
TRBJ1-5 TRBV19 CASSAPGQGYSNQPQHF
TRBJ2-7 TRBV7-2 CASSPLTRSYEQYF
TRBJ2-3 TRBV5-1 CASSLDRGTDTQYF
TRBJ1-1 TRBV29-1 CSVERNTEAFF
TRBJ2-1 TRBV4-2 CASSPGLDPTYNEQFF
TRBJ1-2 TRBV5-4 CASSLDRVGYGYTF
TRBJ2-6 TRBV5-1 CASSLGTYSGANVLTF
TRBJ2-6 TRBV7-6 CASSPTSPANVLTF